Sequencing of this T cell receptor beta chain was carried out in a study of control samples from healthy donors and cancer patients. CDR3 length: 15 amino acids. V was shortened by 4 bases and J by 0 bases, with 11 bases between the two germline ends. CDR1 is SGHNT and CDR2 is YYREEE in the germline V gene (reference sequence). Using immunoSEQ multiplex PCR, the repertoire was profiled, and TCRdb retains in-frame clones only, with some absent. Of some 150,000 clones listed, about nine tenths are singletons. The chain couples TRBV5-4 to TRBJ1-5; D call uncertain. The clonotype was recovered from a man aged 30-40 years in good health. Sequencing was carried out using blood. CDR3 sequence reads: CASSPNSDSNQPQHF. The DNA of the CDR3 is TGTGCCAGCAGCCCAAACAGTGATAGCAATCAGCCCCAGCATTTT.